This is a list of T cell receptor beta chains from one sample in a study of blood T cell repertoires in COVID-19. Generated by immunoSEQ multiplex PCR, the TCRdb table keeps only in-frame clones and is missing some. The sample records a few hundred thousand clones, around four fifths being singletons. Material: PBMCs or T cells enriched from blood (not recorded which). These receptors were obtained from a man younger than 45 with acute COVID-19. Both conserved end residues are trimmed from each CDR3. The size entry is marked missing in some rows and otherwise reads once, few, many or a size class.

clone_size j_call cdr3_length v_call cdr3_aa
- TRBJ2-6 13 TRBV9 ASSPDIAGANVLT
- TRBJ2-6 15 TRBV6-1 ASSVGQGASGANVLT
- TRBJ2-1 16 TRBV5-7 ASRGLAGAPKGYHEQF
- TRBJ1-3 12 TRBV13 ASSQGDSGNTIY
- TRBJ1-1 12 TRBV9 ASSPGQVNTEAF
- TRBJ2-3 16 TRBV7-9 ASSEGGLWTSGKYTQY
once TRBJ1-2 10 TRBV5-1 ASATGDRGYT
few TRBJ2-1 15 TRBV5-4 ASSLWTGGAVYNEQF
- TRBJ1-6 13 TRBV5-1 ASSLVGQTYSPLH
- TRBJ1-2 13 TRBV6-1 ASSEMSSSAYGYT
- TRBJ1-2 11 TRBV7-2 ASSKDKNYGYT
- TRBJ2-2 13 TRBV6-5 ASSQQGAVTGELF
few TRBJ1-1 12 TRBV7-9 ASSVTGTVVEAF
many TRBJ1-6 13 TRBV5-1 ASRPSTESSSPLH
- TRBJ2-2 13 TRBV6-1 ASSEFAGGSGELF
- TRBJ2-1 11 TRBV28 ASSGDRGSEQF
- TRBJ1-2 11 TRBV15 ATSRDTPTGYT
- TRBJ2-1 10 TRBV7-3 ASSLTLVPQF
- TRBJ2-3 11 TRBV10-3 AISDITKDTQY
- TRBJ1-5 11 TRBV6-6 ASSGRRDQPQH
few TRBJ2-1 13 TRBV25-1 ASRARTSLTTEQF
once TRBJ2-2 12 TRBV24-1 ATSDSGKAGELF
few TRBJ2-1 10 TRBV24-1 ATSDFGGEQF
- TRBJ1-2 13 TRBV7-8 ASSLTPGLGYGYT
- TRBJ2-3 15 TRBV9 ASSVMVSGRGTDTQY
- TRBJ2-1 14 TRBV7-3 ASSPGRNRASEEQF
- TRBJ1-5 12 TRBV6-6 ASRGQGATQPQH
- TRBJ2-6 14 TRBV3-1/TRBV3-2 ASSPDRCSGANVLT
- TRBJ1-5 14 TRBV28 ASSFPRTGPNQPQH
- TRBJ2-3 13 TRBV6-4 ASSSRGGAEDTQY
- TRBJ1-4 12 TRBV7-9 ASSTRGGGEKLF
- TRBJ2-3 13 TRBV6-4 ASRTSATSTDTQY
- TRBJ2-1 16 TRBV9 ASSEGLAGGPFRNEQF
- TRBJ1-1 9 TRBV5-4 ATEEGPEAF
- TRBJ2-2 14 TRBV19 ASSISGRARTGELF
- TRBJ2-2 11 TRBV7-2 ASSLGGTGELF
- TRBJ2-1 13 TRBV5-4 ASSLLAGSYNEQF
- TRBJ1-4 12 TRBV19 ASSTRDRGEKLF
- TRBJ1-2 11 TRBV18 ASSWRGTYGYT
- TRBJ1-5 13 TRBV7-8 ASSLGQGAGQPQH
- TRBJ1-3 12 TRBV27 ASSLSQGGNTIY
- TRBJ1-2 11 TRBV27 ASRFQGNYGYT
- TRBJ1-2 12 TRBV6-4 ASSDSQGRDGYT
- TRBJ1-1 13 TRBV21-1 AKSGGPVMNTEAF
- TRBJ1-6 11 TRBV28 ASSLLGESPLH
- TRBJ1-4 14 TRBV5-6 ASSHKTGGLREKLF
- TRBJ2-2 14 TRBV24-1 ATSAPSKLLSGELF
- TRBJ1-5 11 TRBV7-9 ASTLSGNQPQH